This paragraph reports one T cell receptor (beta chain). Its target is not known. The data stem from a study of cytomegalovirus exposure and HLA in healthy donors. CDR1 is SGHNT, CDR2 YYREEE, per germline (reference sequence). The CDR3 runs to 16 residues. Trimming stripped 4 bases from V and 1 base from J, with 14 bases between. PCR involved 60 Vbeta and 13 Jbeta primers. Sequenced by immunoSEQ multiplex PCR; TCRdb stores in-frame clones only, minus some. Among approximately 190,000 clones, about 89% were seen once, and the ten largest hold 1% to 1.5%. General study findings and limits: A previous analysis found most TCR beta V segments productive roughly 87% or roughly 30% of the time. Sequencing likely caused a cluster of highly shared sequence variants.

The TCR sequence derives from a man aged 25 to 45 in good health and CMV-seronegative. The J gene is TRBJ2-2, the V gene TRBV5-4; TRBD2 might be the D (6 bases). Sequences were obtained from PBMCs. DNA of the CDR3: TGTGCCAGCAGCCACTCCGGGACTCGGAACACCGGGGAGCTGTTTTTT. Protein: CASSHSGTRNTGELFF.